This T cell receptor (beta chain) was recovered during a study of blood T cell repertoires in COVID-19. Study details: Sources were T cells, B-cell-depleted T cells, or PBMCs; the material itself was cDNA or gDNA.

The CDR3 runs to 14 residues. The V gene's germline CDR1 is SGHVS and CDR2 FQNEAQ. V lost 0 bases and J 4 bases, leaving 9 bases between the germline ends. Clones were read by immunoSEQ multiplex PCR, and TCRdb kept only the in-frame ones, dropping some. The table shows about 220,000 clones, with around 84% occurring only once. The gene calls are TRBV7-8 and TRBJ1-1; D is undetermined. Sample: peripheral blood. The TCR was taken from a man aged 25-45 years with active or convalescent COVID-19. CDR3 region: CASSLAAGGTEAFF. CDR3 bases: TGTGCCAGCAGCTTAGCAGCTGGCGGCACTGAAGCTTTCTTT.